This TCR beta chain was captured by sequencing in a study of OX40 agonist ivuxolimab in advanced cancers. Regarding the study in general: Ivuxolimab, which targeted the costimulatory receptor OX40 (CD134), was an agonistic, fully human IgG2 monoclonal antibody. Intravenous ivuxolimab was administered to patients every 2 weeks at six dose levels: 0.01, 0.1, 0.3, 1.5, 3 and 10 mg/kg. Of the approximately 50 patients in dose escalation, about 20 had hepatocellular carcinoma, some 15 had melanoma, 9 had renal cell carcinoma and 9 had head and neck cancer. The dose-escalation cohort was about 86% male with a mean age of about 60 years, ranging from about 23 to 85. Patients were allowed to have had prior anti-PD-1, anti-PD-L1 or anti-CTLA-4 therapy, and 40% of the dose-escalation patients had previously received checkpoint inhibitors. Partial responses were achieved by three dose-escalation patients, of whom one had hepatocellular carcinoma and two had cutaneous melanoma. The point of sequencing TCRbeta in the periphery was to test whether ivuxolimab changed TCR sequence diversity and drove clonal T-cell expansion. The monotherapy dose-escalation portion (N ≈ 50 patients) of the phase I ivuxolimab trial is reported in the paper. General findings and caveats noted by the study authors: Antigen specificity was not determined for the clonally expanded peripheral T cells. At doses from 0.1 to 3.0 mg/kg, clonal expansion was seen in both CD4+ and CD8+ blood T cells between baseline and week 6. Low levels of normalized T-cell clonal expansion were also seen in some nonresponding patients. In partial responders in the 0.1-3.0 mg/kg groups, normalized peripheral clonal expansion was found to be among the lowest, especially among CD8+ T cells. After ivuxolimab, more expanded clones were found on average in CD8+ T cells than in CD4+ T cells.

Clipping removes 3 bases from V and 5 bases from J, with 5 as the unmatched junction base count. The CDR3 measures 15 amino acids from cysteine to phenylalanine. Only CDR3 DNA is held: 45 bases, read in frame from base 1. The germline V gene (reference sequence) sets CDR1 to LNHDA and CDR2 to SQIVND. Patients with a history of autoimmune disease or receiving systemic immunosuppression were excluded from the trial. Peripheral blood for TCR sequencing was collected from all dose cohorts at baseline, on cycle 4 day 1, and on cycle 7 day 1. The samples were drawn from a first-in-human, open-label, multicenter phase I dose-escalation trial of ivuxolimab. Adults with locally advanced or metastatic head and neck squamous cell, hepatocellular, melanoma or renal cell carcinoma were enrolled in the trial. Before TCR sequencing, CD4+ T cells and CD8+ T cells from peripheral blood were sorted into separate populations.

With regard to this clone: This receptor's antigen is unknown. Base qualities are missing; no much larger clone stands one base away.

To sequence the TCRbeta CDR3 region, genomic DNA was isolated from the sorted cells. The immunoSEQ Assay was used for sequencing of TCRbeta CDR3 regions. TCRdb took this table from immuneACCESS and kept in-frame rearrangements with V and J called. Such tables lack part of the clones; where checked against another copy, unresolved V genes explain under half of the gap, and the rest is unexplained. This sample gives over 55,000 clones in total; around 93% of them show up just once. The ten biggest clones cover 3.5% to 4% of the sample. The sample in question was CD4+ or CD8+ T cells sorted from blood, obtained in a trial of the OX40 agonist ivuxolimab. The clonotype originates from an adult with an advanced solid tumor such as melanoma, head and neck, liver or kidney cancer. The V and J segments used are TRBV19 and TRBJ2-1, with TRBD1 matching 9 junction bases. The DNA sequence is TGTGCCAGTAGTATGGGACAGGGTTTCGACAATGAGCAGTTCTTC. Its protein is CASSMGQGFDNEQFF.